These 27 T cell receptor beta chains originate from one sample sequenced in a study of cytomegalovirus exposure and HLA in healthy donors. In the PCR, 60 Vbeta and 13 Jbeta primers were used. The repertoire was sequenced with immunoSEQ multiplex PCR; TCRdb's copy has only in-frame clones and lacks some. The sample holds about 150,000 clones, approximately 80% seen once. The sequenced sample was PBMCs. The receptors stem from a male donor in good health and CMV-seronegative.

The gene calls are TRBV19 and TRBJ1-1, with 7 bases identical to TRBD1. Germline V gene sequence: CDR1 LNHDA, CDR2 SQIVND (reference sequence). The CDR3 runs 13 residues. J was trimmed by 4 bases and V by 3 bases; bases with no gene match: 2. The DNA of the CDR3 is TGTGCCAGTAGTATTTACAGGGGCACTGAAGCTTTCTTT. Encoded protein: CASSIYRGTEAFF.

The chain carries TRBV7-2 and TRBJ2-3; 12 bases are shared with TRBD2. Germline CDR1 and CDR2: SGHTA and FQGNSA. The CDR3 is 17 amino acids. Germline trimming cut 0 bases from V and 4 bases from J; bases unmatched to any gene: 5. The CDR3 here is CASSLALAGGPADTQYF. The CDR3 DNA sequence: TGTGCCAGCAGCTTAGCGCTAGCGGGGGGGCCCGCAGATACGCAGTATTTT.

This chain joins TRBV5-1 and TRBJ2-1, with 12 bases lining up with TRBD2. Germline CDR1 and CDR2: SGHRS and YFSETQ. Trimming at V came to 0 bases and at J to 7 bases, leaving 5 bases not matched to a gene. The CDR3 is 16 residues long. The CDR3 bases are TGCGCCAGCAGCTTGGTCACTAGCGGGAGGAGGAATGAGCAGTTCTTC. This gives the protein CASSLVTSGRRNEQFF. The whole variable domain, filled in from reference TRBV5-1 and TRBJ2-1, reads KAGVTQTPRYLIKTRGQQVTLSCSPISGHRSVSWYQQTPGQGLQFLFEYFSETQRNKGNFPGRFSGRQFSNSRSEMNVSTLELGDSALYLCASSLVTSGRRNEQFFGPGTRLTVL.

The rearrangement links TRBV5-1 to TRBJ2-3, with 7 bases lining up with TRBD2. This CDR3 comprises 14 residues. CDR1 is SGHRS and CDR2 is YFSETQ in the germline V gene. V shed 2 bases, J shed 4 bases, and the junction held 4 bases outside the gene matches. CDR3 DNA: TGCGCCAGCAGCTTCACTAGCGACCCAGATACGCAGTATTTT. This encodes CASSFTSDPDTQYF.

The chain links TRBV25-1 to TRBJ1-2, with 7 bases that match TRBD1. The CDR3 runs to 12 residues. Looked up from germline, CDR1 is MGHDK and CDR2 is SYGVNS. The V gene end was trimmed by 6 bases and the J gene end by 6 bases; junction bases not matched to a gene: 4. As DNA, the CDR3 is TGTGCCAGCAGCCGACAGGGAGATGGCTACACCTTC. Its translation: CASSRQGDGYTF.

The V and J genes are TRBV5-1 and TRBJ2-3; 13 bases match TRBD2. This CDR3 region has 19 residues. Germline CDR1 SGHRS, CDR2 YFSETQ. V was pared by 2 bases and J by 6 bases, with 15 bases of the junction left unmatched. CDR3 sequence reads: CASSFSGTSGVANPDTQYF. The DNA for the CDR3 is TGCGCCAGCAGCTTCTCCGGGACTAGCGGGGTCGCTAATCCGGATACGCAGTATTTT.

This clone occurred once. V gene TRBV27 combines with J gene TRBJ1-5; weak D call: TRBD1 (5 bases). The CDR3 runs 13 residues. Trimming left V 6 bases short and J 7 bases short, with 13 bases between. Germline CDR1 and CDR2: MNHEY and SMNVEV (reference sequence). The CDR3 spells CASSPDRNQPQHF. The CDR3 DNA follows: TGTGCCAGCAGCCCCGACAGAAACCAGCCCCAGCATTTT.

This chain connects TRBV30 to TRBJ2-7, with 9 nucleotides matching TRBD2. CDR3 length: 13 amino acids. V lost 5 bases to trimming and J lost 1 base; unmatched junction nucleotides: 3. The germline gives CDR1 GTSNPN, CDR2 SVGIG (reference sequence). CDR3 in DNA: TGTGCCTGGGCTAGCGGGGTATCCTACGAGCAGTACTTC. Its protein is CAWASGVSYEQYF.

The CDR3 protein is CASSQGSSGGAGADTQYF. CDR3 bases: TGCGCCAGCAGCCAAGGCTCTAGCGGGGGGGCGGGGGCAGATACGCAGTATTTT. V is TRBV4-3 and J is TRBJ2-3, with 12 bases fitting TRBD2. V dropped 1 base and J dropped 4; count of bases not matched to a gene: 9. Germline CDR1 is LGHNA and CDR2 is YSLEER. The CDR3 loop spans 18 amino acids.

The V call is TRBV7-2, the J call TRBJ2-1; possible D gene TRBD2, 6 bases. Germline-derived CDR1 and CDR2 are SGHTA and FQGNSA. The V and J ends lost 2 bases and 0 bases respectively, with 8 bases between them. The CDR3 runs to 15 residues. The CDR3 region has the DNA TGTGCCAGCAGCTTAACGGGGGTCTCCTACAATGAGCAGTTCTTC. Its protein is CASSLTGVSYNEQFF.

The chain's CDR3 is CASSFGPGYTIYF. CDR3 nucleotide sequence: TGTGCCAGCAGCTTCGGCCCAGGGTACACCATATATTTT. V gene TRBV7-9 combines with J gene TRBJ1-3, with a possible D match to TRBD1 (5 bases). Germline lookup yields CDR1 SEHNR and CDR2 FQNEAQ (reference sequence). The CDR3 runs 13 residues. The germline V and J ends were trimmed by 3 bases and 8 bases, with 11 bases remaining between them.

The chain combines TRBV19 with TRBJ2-2; 8 bases agree with TRBD1. Germline lookup yields CDR1 LNHDA and CDR2 SQIVND (reference sequence). Trimming cost V 5 bases and J 5 bases; bases outside gene matches: 4. The CDR3 totals 14 residues. The CDR3 DNA reads as TGTGCCAGTAGTTCAGGGGGCTGGACCGGGGAGCTGTTTTTT. The encoded protein is CASSSGGWTGELFF.

In its sample, this clone was seen once. This chain links TRBV27 with TRBJ2-7, with D perhaps matching TRBD1 (6 bases). The CDR3 is made up of 15 amino acids. V lost 5 bases and J lost 7, with 21 bases in between. Germline loops: CDR1 MNHEY, CDR2 SMNVEV (reference sequence). The CDR3: CASSTPRTVPSEQYF. CDR3 nucleotides: TGTGCCAGCAGTACTCCCAGGACAGTACCTAGTGAGCAGTACTTC.

The chain employs TRBV27 and TRBJ2-6; the D is unclear. Germline-derived CDR1 and CDR2 are MNHEY and SMNVEV (reference sequence). Deletions cut 9 bases from V and 4 bases from J, with 10 bases between. The CDR3 consists of 13 residues. The CDR3 DNA is TGTGCCAGTGGTCCTACGGGGGCCAACGTCCTGACTTTC. Encoded protein: CASGPTGANVLTF.

CDR3 coding DNA: TGTGCCAGCTCGCGCATGAACACTGAAGCTTTCTTT. Its translation is CASSRMNTEAFF. The rearrangement uses TRBV18 and TRBJ1-1; D remains unclear. Looked up from germline, CDR1 is KGHSH and CDR2 is LQKENI. Trimming cost V 6 bases and J 0 bases, with 5 bases left between them. This CDR3 is built from 12 residues.

This sequence joins TRBV6-5 and TRBJ1-4, with D possibly being TRBD1 (5 bases). Germline CDR1 reads MNHEY; CDR2 reads SVGAGI. The CDR3 covers 15 residues. V lost 4 bases and J lost 5, with 14 bases in between. CDR3 DNA sequence: TGTGCCAGCAGTTCCCAGTGGGGGGAAAATGAAAAACTGTTTTTT. Translation: CASSSQWGENEKLFF.

V and J are TRBV19 and TRBJ1-5; D is uncertain. The CDR3 loop spans 15 amino acids. V was cut by 3 bases and J by 2 bases, with 11 bases left in between. The germline V gene has CDR1 LNHDA and CDR2 SQIVND (reference sequence). The CDR3 bases are TGTGCCAGTAGTATCGAGGGTGGCGGCAATCAGCCCCAGCATTTT. It encodes CASSIEGGGNQPQHF. Looking up the rest from reference TRBV19 and TRBJ1-5 gives the full variable domain: DGGITQSPKYLFRKEGQNVTLSCEQNLNHDAMYWYRQDPGQGLRLIYYSQIVNDFQKGDIAEGYSVSREKKESFPLTVTSAQKNPTAFYLCASSIEGGGNQPQHFGDGTRLSIL.

The chain joins TRBV16 to TRBJ2-3; tentatively, D is TRBD2 (5 bases). CDR1 KGHSY and CDR2 FQNENV come from the germline V gene. Trimming cost V 0 bases and J 1 base, with 14 bases left between them. This CDR3 is built from 17 residues. CDR3 DNA sequence: TGTGCCAGCAGCCAATCGAGGGAACAGAGGGGCACAGATACGCAGTATTTT. It is translated as CASSQSREQRGTDTQYF.

The rearrangement joins TRBV28 to TRBJ1-5; 12 bases line up with TRBD1. The CDR3 is 19 residues long. Losses at the gene ends were 1 base for V and 1 base for J; bases not matched to a gene: 8. Germline V gene data show CDR1 as MDHEN and CDR2 as SYDVKM. The CDR3 sequence is CASSLYLGQGAGSNQPQHF. The CDR3 DNA is TGTGCCAGCAGTTTATACTTGGGACAGGGGGCAGGGAGCAATCAGCCCCAGCATTTT. Supplemented by reference TRBV28 and TRBJ1-5, the full variable domain reads DVKVTQSSRYLVKRTGEKVFLECVQDMDHENMFWYRQDPGLGLRLIYFSYDVKMKEKGDIPEGYSVSREKKERFSLILESASTNQTSMYLCASSLYLGQGAGSNQPQHFGDGTRLSIL.

This rearrangement joins TRBV7-9 to TRBJ2-7; TRBD2 matches 12 bases. CDR1 SEHNR and CDR2 FQNEAQ come from the germline V gene (reference sequence). Germline trimming cut 5 bases from V and 6 bases from J; bases unmatched to any gene: 11. The length of the CDR3 is 16 residues. This chain's CDR3 is CASSPARASGGGEQYF. In nucleotides, the CDR3 is TGTGCCAGCAGCCCCGCCCGGGCTAGCGGGGGGGGCGAGCAGTACTTC.

The chain has TRBV6-1 and TRBJ1-1, with no clear D. CDR1 is MNHNS and CDR2 is SASEGT in the germline V gene. The CDR3 sequence is 13 residues long. The ends were cut back, 3 bases at V and 3 bases at J, with 8 bases in the middle. The DNA of the CDR3 is TGTGCCAGCAGTGAGCGCGGGGACACTGAAGCTTTCTTT. This translates into CASSERGDTEAFF.

The rearrangement joins TRBV6-5 to TRBJ1-2; D is possibly TRBD1 (6 bases). Germline CDR1 MNHEY, CDR2 SVGAGI. V was shortened by 6 bases and J by 8 bases, with 13 bases between the two germline ends. This CDR3 is 12 amino acids long. The CDR3 is CASSNRDGGYTF. Here the CDR3 DNA reads TGTGCCAGCAGCAACAGGGATGGCGGCTACACCTTC.

The chain employs TRBV4-3 and TRBJ2-5; possibly TRBD1 for D (6 bases). Gene TRBJ2-7 matches the end of the DNA better, so the J call may be wrong. CDR1 is LGHNA, CDR2 YSLEER, per germline. CDR3 length equals 16 residues. CDR3 nucleotide sequence: TGCGCCAGCAGCCAAGCTCAGGGGATGGGGTCCTACGAGCAGTACTTC. Protein sequence: CASSQAQGMGSYEQYF.

This chain uses TRBV7-8 with TRBJ1-6, with TRBD1 matching 10 bases. CDR1 is SGHVS, CDR2 FQNEAQ, per germline. The CDR3 consists of 17 residues. V was pared by 2 bases and J by 7 bases, with 8 bases of the junction left unmatched. CDR3 nucleotides: TGTGCCAGCAGCTTATCTCGACAGGGGGCGCGAAATTCACCCCTCCACTTT. As protein: CASSLSRQGARNSPLHF.

A few counts support this clone. The CDR3 spells CASSLAGGGTDTQYF. Here the CDR3 DNA reads TGTGCCAGCAGCTTGGCAGGGGGAGGCACAGATACGCAGTATTTT. The chain joins TRBV5-5 to TRBJ2-3, with TRBD1 matching over 7 bases. This CDR3 region has 15 residues. Germline-derived CDR1 and CDR2 are SGHKS and YYEKEE (reference sequence). J was trimmed by 1 base and V by 0 bases; bases with no gene match: 2.

V usage is TRBV5-1 and J usage is TRBJ2-1; 7 bases fit TRBD2. With V trimmed by 0 bases and J by 13 bases, 7 bases remained unmatched. Per the germline V gene, CDR1 is SGHRS and CDR2 is YFSETQ. The CDR3 sequence is 13 residues long. Written as DNA, the CDR3 is TGCGCCAGCAGCTTGGCCGCGGGAGTAGAACAGTTCTTC. Encoded protein: CASSLAAGVEQFF.

The chain has TRBV19 and TRBJ1-4; 7 nucleotides align to TRBD1. This CDR3 region has 14 residues. CDR1 is LNHDA and CDR2 is SQIVND in the germline V gene (reference sequence). V gave up 6 bases and J gave up 8 bases; unmatched junction bases: 9. The chain's CDR3 is CASRRQGVGEKLFF. The CDR3 DNA sequence: TGTGCCAGTAGGCGACAGGGCGTGGGGGAAAAACTGTTTTTT.